This record concerns one T cell receptor beta chain sequence. Its specificity is not known. In TCRdb, the multiplex PCR reads were re-called with MiXCR into one record per CDR3 protein. The data contain about 80,000 distinct CDR3 sequences, under 25% of them singletons. These data originate in a study of breast tumors, draining lymph nodes, adjacent tissues. Samples came from axillary lymph nodes draining the breast cancer. The germline V gene has CDR1 SGHAT and CDR2 FQNNGV. This CDR3 comprises 14 residues. Between the trimmed V and J ends, which lost 7 bases and 3 bases, there was a span of 15 bases. Findings of the study overall: Data fit most tumor T cells coming from lymph node, expanding in tumor. Compared with basal-like, luminal-like tumors shared significantly more repertoire with nontumor tissue. Data only fit, rather than demonstrated, lymph node origin of most tumor T cells.

The sample was axillary lymph node tissue. The sequence derives from a female donor with breast cancer. Some clones in this sample may be carry-over from other donors' samples. V and J are TRBV11-2 and TRBJ1-1; D not resolved. The CDR3 sequence is CASNFRQDDTEAFF. The CDR3 DNA is TGTGCCAGCAACTTTCGGCAGGACGACACTGAAGCTTTCTTT. Full variable domain (outside the CDR3, taken from reference TRBV11-2 and TRBJ1-1): EAGVAQSPRYKIIEKRQSVAFWCNPISGHATLYWYQQILGQGPKLLIQFQNNGVVDDSQLPKDRFSAERLKGVDSTLKIQPAKLEDSAVYLCASNFRQDDTEAFFGQGTRLTVV.